Here is one T cell receptor (beta chain) with its context. Its specific antigen is unknown. Per-base qualities were not stored, and no clone one base away is much larger. Using the deep immunoSEQ assay, multiplex PCR amplified TCR CDR3 regions from genomic DNA. Extracted genomic DNA from each cell subset was spread evenly across all wells of several immunoSEQ 96-well plates, with each plate serving as a replicate. For sorted subsets, 150 to 200 ng genomic DNA, equal to 30,000 or so T cell genomes, was loaded into each replicate PCR. Purified libraries were measured with a Qubit 3.0 fluorometer, size-checked on a Bioanalyzer 2100, and measured again with the KAPA Library Quantification kit. Every immunoSEQ 96-well plate was sequenced on a dedicated single-read 150-cycle Illumina NextSeq 550 flow cell. Concerning the study's data processing: Because only junctional sequences without quality scores were contained in the immunoSEQ output, filtering matching that applied to full-length reads could not be performed. To assign V/J genes and CDR3, sequences were annotated using PyIR, a Python wrapper for IgBLAST v1.9, with IMGT germline references. Reads were removed for weak V/J assignments (E-value above 1e-6), missing CDR3, stop codons, out-of-frame junctions, or ambiguous translated residues. V3J clonotypes were defined as sequences sharing the same inferred V gene, J gene, and CDR3 amino acid sequence. The percentage overlap between two repertoires was calculated by dividing the number of shared unique clonotypes by the size of the smaller repertoire. Repertoire richness was assessed with RTK rarefaction, the Chao1 estimator, and Recon v2.1 estimates of unobserved clonotypes. Generation probabilities were computed with OLGA for all TCRbeta clonotypes obtained by the gDNA method from several donors. The immuneACCESS repertoire file appears here via TCRdb, limited to in-frame rearrangements. These files lack a portion of the clones; in checked studies, under half of the deficit traces to unresolved V genes, and the cause of the others is not known. V and J calls and clone size are given by that table; D and trimming were obtained from the DNA. For this sample the table gives about 2 million clones, of which 90% to 95% were detected only once. Roughly 0.13% of the sample is held by the ten biggest clonotypes.

Donors were healthy HIV-negative adults with no recently reported acute infections or vaccinations. Every donor was a Caucasian adult residing in Nashville, Tennessee, USA. CD4+ T cells were enriched by magnetic negative selection, after which naive cells were positively selected on CD45RA and the negative fraction was taken as the memory subset. After blood collection by leukapheresis, PBMCs were isolated using Ficoll-Histopaque density gradient centrifugation and then cryopreserved in the vapor phase of liquid nitrogen. Analytical flow cytometry was used to check the purity and quantity of every magnetically sorted T cell population. Each sorted fraction had its genomic DNA isolated and then quantified by UV absorbance on a Nanodrop 2000c. The data are from a study of shared clonotypes between healthy human individuals (dated by TCRdb to between 2020 and 2021). Looking at the study overall: A couple of women and a few men aged 18 to 49 years were included in the cohort. For each donor, CD4 naive and CD4 memory were each run on three plates, CD8 naive on two plates, and CD8 memory on one plate. The study deeply sequenced blood TCR repertoires of five healthy adults to estimate repertoire size and the extent of clonotype sharing between individuals. Different laboratories and diverse techniques were used to prepare libraries and sequence TCR repertoires, to increase sequencing depth and limit assay-specific biases. Between about 0.85 and 10 billion PBMCs per donor were obtained by leukapheresis.

What the research found in general, with its limitations: Even with the large sequencing depth, rarefaction of the sorted-subset datasets indicated that sequencing was incomplete. Sharing across a handful of donors was observed for roughly 5.4% of naive CD4, around 3.5% of naive CD8, over 2% of memory CD4, and about 0.4% of memory CD8 clonotypes. The genetic and exposure-history diversity represented was limited by the small number of donors. Estimated clonotype richness was generally larger for naive than for memory subsets. Based on pairwise subsampling, the degree of clonotype sharing among donors was expected to be affected by sequencing depth. Compared with non-shared clonotypes, clonotypes shared by all four sorted-subset donors had higher generation probabilities. Only blood was sampled, and tissue TCR repertoires likely differ from those in blood.

The receptor was isolated from a man aged 18-30 years in good health. Sequenced sample: naive CD4+ T cells sorted from blood. What the cell subset or site label conveys for this sample: CD45RA+ positively selected.

The DNA is TGTGCCAGCAGTCCCCCGACAGGGGCCGGGGAGCTGTTTTTT. This gives the protein CASSPPTGAGELFF. The chain was built from TRBV6-5 and TRBJ2-2, with 8 central nucleotides matching TRBD1. The CDR3 holds 14 amino acids from the cysteine to the phenylalanine. Only CDR3 DNA remains: 42 bases, in frame from the first base. V loses 5 bases at its end and J loses 6 bases; junction bases beyond the gene matches: 5. CDR1 MNHEY and CDR2 SVGAGI were looked up in the germline V gene.